Below are 19 T cell receptor beta chains sequenced from a single sample in a study of vaccination and CD4 T cells after COVID-19. The Oncomine TCR Beta short-read assay was applied to DNA of cultured CD4+ T cells. MiXCR, run by TCRdb on the PCR reads, gives a single entry per CDR3 protein. The table lists roughly 20,000 distinct CDR3 sequences, 50% of them singletons. Treatment defined: roughly 10-day PBMC culture with coronavirus spike peptide pools or control peptides (ViraFEST assay). Their recognized antigens are unknown. What was sequenced was CD4+ T cells from blood, cultured in vitro. Every receptor here comes from a human donor who had recovered from COVID-19.

This clonotype was observed a handful of times. DNA for the CDR3: TGTGCCAGCAGTACGACAGGGTTCACAGATACGCAGTATTTT. The encoded protein is CASSTTGFTDTQYF. V is TRBV12-3 or TRBV12-4 and J is TRBJ2-3; 7 bases are a match to TRBD1. The CDR3 length is 14 residues. The V segment lost 5 bases and the J segment 2 bases; nucleotides outside the gene matches: 4.

This clonotype is judged medium-sized (0.01 to 0.1%). DNA of the CDR3: TGTGCCATCAGTGAGATGCAGGGAAAGACCCAGTACTTC. It codes for CAISEMQGKTQYF. The chain joins TRBV10-3 to TRBJ2-5; D possibly corresponds to TRBD1 (5 bases). The CDR3 covers 13 residues. The germline V gene encodes CDR1 ENHRY and CDR2 SYGVKD. The V end lost 2 bases, the J end lost 6 bases, and 10 bases lay between the germline ends.

The CDR3 protein is CASSYSGLSTDTQYF. CDR3 bases: TGTGCCAGCAGTTACTCGGGACTCAGCACAGATACGCAGTATTTT. The V call is TRBV6-5, the J call TRBJ2-3, with D tentatively TRBD2 (6 bases). The CDR3 length is 15 residues. V was shortened by 0 bases and J by 0 bases, with 7 bases between the two germline ends. From germline, CDR1 is MNHEY and CDR2 SVGAGI.

The V call is TRBV20-1, the J call TRBJ2-7; 8 bases are a match to TRBD2. After removal of 3 bases from V and 2 bases from J, the junction contained 9 bases not matched to a gene. Germline loops: CDR1 DFQATT, CDR2 SNEGSKA (reference sequence). CDR3 length: 15 amino acids. CDR3 residues: CSASQAGDTAYEQYF. CDR3 nucleotide sequence: TGCAGTGCTAGCCAAGCGGGAGATACAGCCTACGAGCAGTACTTC.

This clonotype was detected a few times. The genes are TRBV4-1 and TRBJ1-2; D gene uncertain. V was trimmed by 0 bases and J by 7 bases, leaving 21 bases between them. The CDR3 is made up of 17 amino acids. Germline-derived CDR1 and CDR2 are MGHRA and YSYEKL. In DNA, the CDR3 is TGCGCCAGCAGCCAAGATCGCCGCCGCGTCCCCCGGGGTGGCTACACCTTC. It codes for CASSQDRRRVPRGGYTF.

This chain links TRBV18 with TRBJ1-1, with D possibly matching TRBD1 (6 bases). V lost 2 bases, J lost 6 bases, and 10 bases lay in between. The germline V gene encodes CDR1 KGHSH and CDR2 LQKENI. The CDR3 extends over 13 amino acids. This CDR3 reads CASSPGGAAEAFF. CDR3 bases: TGTGCCAGCTCACCAGGGGGCGCGGCTGAAGCTTTCTTT.

This sequence joins TRBV20-1 and TRBJ2-1; 9 nucleotides line up with TRBD2. The CDR3 is 16 amino acids. Germline V gene lookup returns CDR1 DFQATT and CDR2 SNEGSKA (reference sequence). With 1 base clipped from V and 8 bases from J, the junction kept 12 bases outside the gene matches. The CDR3 sequence: CSARALLASGNYEQFF. In nucleotides, the CDR3 is TGCAGTGCTAGAGCTCTTCTTGCTAGCGGGAACTATGAGCAGTTCTTC.

The chain links TRBV14 to TRBJ1-1; the D gene is possibly TRBD1 (5 bases). The germline V gene has CDR1 SGHDN and CDR2 FVKESK. Trimming took 1 base from V and 1 from J, leaving 10 bases between them. This CDR3 region has 15 residues. Here the CDR3 reads CASSQVAGSNTEAFF. Written as DNA, the CDR3 is TGTGCCAGCAGCCAAGTGGCAGGGTCGAACACTGAAGCTTTCTTT.

The V and J genes are TRBV5-1 and TRBJ2-3, with 14 bases identical to TRBD2. This CDR3 is 19 amino acids long. J gave up 0 bases and V 4 bases, and 10 bases lay outside the gene matches. Germline V gene lookup returns CDR1 SGHRS and CDR2 YFSETQ. The CDR3 nucleotides read TGCGCCAGCAGCCCCGGACTAGCGGGAGGTTCTTCTAGCACAGATACGCAGTATTTT. Translating gives CASSPGLAGGSSSTDTQYF.

The chain is built from TRBV12-3 or TRBV12-4 and TRBJ1-2; TRBD1 agrees at 8 bases. The CDR3 consists of 13 residues. V trimming: 6 bases; J trimming: 4 bases; junction bases outside the gene matches: 4. CDR3 nucleotides: TGTGCCAGCAGCCTCGGACAGGGCTATGGCTACACCTTC. Its translation: CASSLGQGYGYTF.

The chain links TRBV5-4 to TRBJ1-1, with D perhaps matching TRBD1 (5 bases). The germline CDR1 and CDR2 sequences are SGHNT and YYREEE (reference sequence). The germline V and J ends were trimmed by 4 bases and 3 bases, with 16 bases remaining between them. The CDR3 is made up of 15 amino acids. For the CDR3, the DNA is TGTGCCAGCAGCCCCTTTAGGGGAGCTGACACTGAAGCTTTCTTT. As protein: CASSPFRGADTEAFF.

In its sample, this clonotype was seen a few times. The chain couples TRBV6-1 to TRBJ2-3, with D perhaps TRBD2 (5 bases). This CDR3 is built from 14 residues. V was shortened by 5 bases and J by 2 bases, with 11 bases between the two germline ends. Per germline, CDR1 MNHNS and CDR2 SASEGT. CDR3 sequence: CASSPSSLTDTQYF. CDR3 bases: TGTGCCAGCAGTCCTAGCTCGCTCACAGATACGCAGTATTTT.

This sequence joins TRBV20-1 and TRBJ2-3; D might be TRBD1 or TRBD2, each matching 5 bases. Germline CDR1 reads DFQATT; CDR2 reads SNEGSKA (reference sequence). The V gene lost 3 bases and the J gene lost 4 bases, with 8 bases spanning the gap. This CDR3 is 12 amino acids long. CDR3 protein: CSARGRADTQYF. The CDR3 coding sequence is TGCAGTGCTAGGGGGCGGGCAGATACGCAGTATTTT.

This sequence joins TRBV19 and TRBJ2-5, with D perhaps TRBD1 or TRBD2 (5 bases each). The CDR3 sequence is 14 residues long. The germline V gene has CDR1 LNHDA and CDR2 SQIVND (reference sequence). V shed 5 bases and J shed 1 base, with 11 bases lying between them. The CDR3 here is CASSPGASQETQYF. The CDR3 coding sequence is TGTGCCAGTAGTCCCGGGGCGAGCCAAGAGACCCAGTACTTC.

This chain joins TRBV12-5 and TRBJ1-1; D is uncertain. Trimming shortened V by 7 bases and J by 3 bases, and 6 bases separated the two germline ends. The V gene's germline CDR1 is LGHNT and CDR2 FRNRAP. The length of the CDR3 is 11 residues. The CDR3 bases are TGTGCTAGTGCTATGTACACTGAAGCTTTCTTT. The encoded protein is CASAMYTEAFF. The whole variable domain, filled in from reference TRBV12-5 and TRBJ1-1, reads DARVTQTPRHKVTEMGQEVTMRCQPILGHNTVFWYRQTMMQGLELLAYFRNRAPLDDSGMPKDRFSAEMPDATLATLKIQPSEPRDSAVYFCASAMYTEAFFGQGTRLTVV.

The chain carries TRBV5-1 and TRBJ1-1, with TRBD1 matching 10 bases. Germline CDR1 reads SGHRS; CDR2 reads YFSETQ. This CDR3 comprises 15 residues. The junction had 5 bases not matched to a gene; V was cut back by 3 bases and J by 3 bases. DNA of the CDR3: TGCGCCAGCAGCTCACGGACAGGGGGGGACACTGAAGCTTTCTTT. Translating it yields CASSSRTGGDTEAFF.

The chain recombines TRBV7-8 with TRBJ1-4; D is unclear. The germline V gene encodes CDR1 SGHVS and CDR2 FQNEAQ. The CDR3 loop spans 14 amino acids. V was pared by 2 bases and J by 4 bases, with 8 bases between. CDR3 protein: CASSLRLLNEKLFF. The CDR3 DNA reads TGTGCCAGCAGCTTAAGACTGCTTAATGAAAAACTGTTTTTT.

The chain joins TRBV2 to TRBJ1-2; TRBD1 might be the D (5 bases). Germline CDR1 SNHLY, CDR2 FYNNEI. The CDR3 is 11 residues long. V was cut by 1 base and J by 10 bases, with 7 bases left in between. The CDR3 DNA reads TGTGCCAGCAGTGAAGGACAGATCTACACCTTC. It specifies CASSEGQIYTF.

This clonotype has a handful of counts. The chain is built from TRBV20-1 and TRBJ2-7; possibly TRBD1 or TRBD2 for D (7 bases each). V gave up 7 bases and J gave up 6 bases, with 13 bases separating them. The length of the CDR3 is 11 residues. Germline CDR1 reads DFQATT; CDR2 reads SNEGSKA (reference sequence). The CDR3 DNA is TGCAGTGGCAGGGGGGGTGGCGAGCAGTACTTC. It translates to CSGRGGGEQYF.